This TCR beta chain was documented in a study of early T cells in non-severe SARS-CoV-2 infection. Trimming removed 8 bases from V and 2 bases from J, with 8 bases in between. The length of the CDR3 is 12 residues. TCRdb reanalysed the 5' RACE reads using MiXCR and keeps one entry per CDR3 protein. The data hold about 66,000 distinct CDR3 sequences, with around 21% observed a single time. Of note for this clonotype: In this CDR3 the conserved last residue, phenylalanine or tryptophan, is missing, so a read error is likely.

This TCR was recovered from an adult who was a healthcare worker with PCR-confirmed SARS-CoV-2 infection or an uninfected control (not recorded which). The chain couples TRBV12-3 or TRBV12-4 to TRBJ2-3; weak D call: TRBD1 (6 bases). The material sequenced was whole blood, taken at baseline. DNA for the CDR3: TGTGCCAGCGGGGGCCCCACAGATACGCAGTATTCT. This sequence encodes CASGGPTDTQYS.